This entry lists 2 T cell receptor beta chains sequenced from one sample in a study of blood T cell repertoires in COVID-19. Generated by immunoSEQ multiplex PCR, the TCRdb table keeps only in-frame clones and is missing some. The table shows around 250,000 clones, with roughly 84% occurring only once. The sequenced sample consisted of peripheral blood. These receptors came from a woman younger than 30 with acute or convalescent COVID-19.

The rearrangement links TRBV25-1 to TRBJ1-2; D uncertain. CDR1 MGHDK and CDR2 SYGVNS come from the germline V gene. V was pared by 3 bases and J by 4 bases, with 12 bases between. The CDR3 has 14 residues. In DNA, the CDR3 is TGTGCCAGCAGTGAGCCCCACGGTACCTATGGCTACACCTTC. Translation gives CASSEPHGTYGYTF.

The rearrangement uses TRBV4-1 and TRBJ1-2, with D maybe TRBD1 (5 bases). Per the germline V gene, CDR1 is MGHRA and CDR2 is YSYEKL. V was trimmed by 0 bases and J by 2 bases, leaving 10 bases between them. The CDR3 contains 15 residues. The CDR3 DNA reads TGCGCCAGCAGCCAAGAACAGGCGGCCAACTATGGCTACACCTTC. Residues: CASSQEQAANYGYTF.